These 10 T cell receptor beta chains came from one sample sequenced in a study of cytomegalovirus exposure and HLA in healthy donors. Primers: 60 Vbeta forward and 13 Jbeta reverse. This table comes from immunoSEQ multiplex PCR, and its TCRdb copy is limited to in-frame clones, with some not included. The sample includes roughly 120,000 clones, about 16% of them seen just once. The sample consisted of PBMCs. These receptors all come from a woman younger than 35 in good health and CMV-seronegative.

This clone was observed a few times. The V gene is TRBV7-7, the J gene TRBJ2-7; 10 bases agree with TRBD1. Germline V gives CDR1 SSHAT, CDR2 FNYEAQ (reference sequence). The CDR3 covers 13 residues. Trimming removed 4 bases from V and 7 bases from J; junction bases left unmatched: 4. The CDR3 sequence: CASSYGTGAEQYF. DNA of the CDR3: TGTGCCAGCAGCTACGGGACAGGGGCTGAGCAGTACTTC. Full variable domain (outside the CDR3, taken from reference TRBV7-7 and TRBJ2-7): GAGVSQSPRYKVTKRGQDVTLRCDPISSHATLYWYQQALGQGPEFLTYFNYEAQPDKSGLPSDRFSAERPEGSISTLTIQRTEQRDSAMYRCASSYGTGAEQYFGPGTRLTVT.

This clone was counted ten times or more. V is TRBV6-4 and J is TRBJ1-2, with D hard to call. The V and J ends lost 6 bases and 2 bases respectively, with 13 bases between them. The CDR3 sequence is 14 residues long. Germline V gene lookup returns CDR1 MRHNA and CDR2 SNTAGT. The CDR3 spells CASSLEPENYGYTF. For the CDR3, the DNA is TGTGCCAGCAGCCTTGAACCAGAAAACTATGGCTACACCTTC.

This clone has a handful of counts. The chain uses TRBV5-1 and TRBJ2-2, with D perhaps matching TRBD2 (6 bases). The germline V gene has CDR1 SGHRS and CDR2 YFSETQ. The V end lost 0 bases, the J end lost 4 bases, and 10 bases lay between the germline ends. The CDR3 has 15 amino acids. The CDR3 reads CASSLAGGSTGELFF. DNA of the CDR3: TGCGCCAGCAGCTTGGCCGGGGGAAGCACCGGGGAGCTGTTTTTT.

CDR3 amino acids: CSVVRRATGAGELFF. The CDR3 DNA reads as TGCAGCGTTGTTCGCAGGGCGACCGGAGCCGGGGAGCTGTTTTTT. V and J are TRBV29-1 and TRBJ2-2, with D possibly TRBD1 on 5 matching bases. CDR3 length: 15 residues. CDR1 is SQVTM, CDR2 ANQGSEA, per germline. V was cut by 4 bases and J by 6 bases, with 18 bases left in between.

The chain links TRBV27 to TRBJ1-5, with a possible D match to TRBD1 (5 bases). Trimming took 0 bases from V and 5 from J, leaving 11 bases between them. The CDR3 contains 15 residues. Germline lookup yields CDR1 MNHEY and CDR2 SMNVEV (reference sequence). The CDR3 spells CASSLSSGTDQPQHF. As DNA, the CDR3 is TGTGCCAGCAGTTTATCGTCAGGGACTGATCAGCCCCAGCATTTT.

The J gene is TRBJ2-3, the V gene TRBV9; D is unresolved. The CDR3 totals 13 residues. The germline CDR1 and CDR2 sequences are SGDLS and YYNGEE. Deletions cut 0 bases from V and 0 bases from J, with 2 bases between. The CDR3 DNA follows: TGTGCCAGCAGCGTAGCTAGCACAGATACGCAGTATTTT. The encoded protein is CASSVASTDTQYF. Drawing the rest from reference TRBV9 and TRBJ2-3, the complete variable domain is DSGVTQTPKHLITATGQRVTLRCSPRSGDLSVYWYQQSLDQGLQFLIQYYNGEERAKGNILERFSAQQFPDLHSELNLSSLELGDSALYFCASSVASTDTQYFGPGTRLTVL.

V is TRBV4-1 and J is TRBJ2-1; D may be TRBD2 (6 bases). The germline CDR1 and CDR2 sequences are MGHRA and YSYEKL. V was pared by 3 bases and J by 6 bases, with 24 bases between. This CDR3 has 18 residues. The DNA of the CDR3 is TGCGCCAGCAGCCATCCCTCTACTGGGACTGGAGCAAGCAATGAGCAGTTCTTC. This translates into CASSHPSTGTGASNEQFF.

This chain links TRBV5-6 with TRBJ2-3; 11 bases are a match to TRBD2. Germline CDR1 SGHDT, CDR2 YYEEEE. The CDR3 is 17 residues long. V trimming: 5 bases; J trimming: 5 bases; junction bases outside the gene matches: 13. The CDR3 coding sequence is TGTGCCAGCAGACAGAGACTAGCGGGATGGGAGGAAGATACGCAGTATTTT. Its translation: CASRQRLAGWEEDTQYF. The variable domain in full, completed from reference TRBV5-6 and TRBJ2-3, reads DAGVTQSPTHLIKTRGQQVTLRCSPKSGHDTVSWYQQALGQGPQFIFQYYEEEERQRGNFPDRFSGHQFPNYSSELNVNALLLGDSALYLCASRQRLAGWEEDTQYFGPGTRLTVL.

V gene TRBV9 combines with J gene TRBJ2-3; D not certain. V was trimmed by 0 bases and J by 6 bases, leaving 8 bases between them. Germline V gene lookup returns CDR1 SGDLS and CDR2 YYNGEE. The CDR3 length is 13 residues. CDR3 in amino acids: CASSVATWDTQYF. The CDR3 bases are TGTGCCAGCAGCGTAGCTACCTGGGATACGCAGTATTTT.

The chain couples TRBV11-2 to TRBJ2-3; TRBD2 aligns across 8 bases. Germline assignment: CDR1 SGHAT and CDR2 FQNNGV. V was pared by 5 bases and J by 2 bases, with 9 bases of the junction left unmatched. The CDR3 runs 16 residues. Here the CDR3 reads CASSPRAGGYTDTQYF. CDR3 sequence (DNA): TGTGCCAGCAGCCCCAGGGCGGGAGGCTACACAGATACGCAGTATTTT.